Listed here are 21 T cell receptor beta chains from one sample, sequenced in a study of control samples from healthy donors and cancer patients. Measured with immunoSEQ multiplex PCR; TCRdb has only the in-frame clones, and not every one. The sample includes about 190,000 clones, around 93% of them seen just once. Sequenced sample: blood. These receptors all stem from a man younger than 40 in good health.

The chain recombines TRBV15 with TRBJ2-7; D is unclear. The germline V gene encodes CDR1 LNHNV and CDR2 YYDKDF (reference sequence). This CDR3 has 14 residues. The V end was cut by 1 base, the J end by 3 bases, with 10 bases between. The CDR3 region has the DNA TGTGCCACCAGCAGAGGTAACGTTTTCTACGAGCAGTACTTC. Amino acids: CATSRGNVFYEQYF.

CDR3 coding DNA: TGTGCCAGTACCGCACGGGGGAATCAGCCCCAGCATTTT. Translation gives CASTARGNQPQHF. The V and J genes are TRBV19 and TRBJ1-5; maybe TRBD1 (5 bases). CDR3 length: 13 residues. Looked up from germline, CDR1 is LNHDA and CDR2 is SQIVND (reference sequence). Trimming removed 7 bases at V and 4 bases at J, with 11 bases between.

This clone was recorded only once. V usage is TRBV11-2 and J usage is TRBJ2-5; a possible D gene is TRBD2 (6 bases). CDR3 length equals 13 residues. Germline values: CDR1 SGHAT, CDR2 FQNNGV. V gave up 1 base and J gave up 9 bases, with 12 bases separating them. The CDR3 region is CASSLGPGEAQYF. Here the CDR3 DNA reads TGTGCCAGCAGCTTAGGTCCGGGGGAGGCCCAGTACTTC.

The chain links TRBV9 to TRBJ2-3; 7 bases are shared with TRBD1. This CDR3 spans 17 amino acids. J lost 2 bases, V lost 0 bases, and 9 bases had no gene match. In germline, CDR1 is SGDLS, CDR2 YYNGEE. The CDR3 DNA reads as TGTGCCAGCAGCGTAGGGTTTCGGGACAGATCCACAGATACGCAGTATTTT. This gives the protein CASSVGFRDRSTDTQYF.

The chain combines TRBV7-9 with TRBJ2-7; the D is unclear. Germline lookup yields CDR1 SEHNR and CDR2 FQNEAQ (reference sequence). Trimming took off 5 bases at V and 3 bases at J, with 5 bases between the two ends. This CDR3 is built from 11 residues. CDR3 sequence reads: CASSQDYEQYF. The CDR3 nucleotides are TGTGCCAGCAGCCAGGACTACGAGCAGTACTTC.

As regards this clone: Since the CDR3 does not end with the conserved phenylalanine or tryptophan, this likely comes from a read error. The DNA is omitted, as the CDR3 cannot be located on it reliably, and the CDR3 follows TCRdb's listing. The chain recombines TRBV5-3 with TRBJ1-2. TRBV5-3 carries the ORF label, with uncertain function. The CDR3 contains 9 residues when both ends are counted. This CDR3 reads CARSFPGVL.

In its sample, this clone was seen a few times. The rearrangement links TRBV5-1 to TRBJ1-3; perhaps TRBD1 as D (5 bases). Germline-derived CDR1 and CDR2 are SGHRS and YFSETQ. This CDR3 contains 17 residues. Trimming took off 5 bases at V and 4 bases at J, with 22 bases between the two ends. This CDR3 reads CASRMGTSEIRGNTIYF. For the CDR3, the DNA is TGCGCCAGCAGGATGGGGACTTCCGAAATAAGGGGAAACACCATATATTTT.

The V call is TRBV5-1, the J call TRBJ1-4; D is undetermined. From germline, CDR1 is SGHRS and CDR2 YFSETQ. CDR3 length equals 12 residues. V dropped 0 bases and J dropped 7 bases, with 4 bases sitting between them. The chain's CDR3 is CASSLDLEKLFF. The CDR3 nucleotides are TGCGCCAGCAGCTTGGACCTTGAAAAACTGTTTTTT.

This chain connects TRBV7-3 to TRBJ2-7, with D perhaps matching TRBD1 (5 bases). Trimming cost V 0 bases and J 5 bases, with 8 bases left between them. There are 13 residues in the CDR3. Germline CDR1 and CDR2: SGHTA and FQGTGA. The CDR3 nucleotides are TGTGCCAGCAGCTTAACAGGGGCCAACGAGCAGTACTTC. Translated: CASSLTGANEQYF. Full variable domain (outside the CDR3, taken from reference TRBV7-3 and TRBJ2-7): GAGVSQTPSNKVTEKGKYVELRCDPISGHTALYWYRQSLGQGPEFLIYFQGTGAADDSGLPNDRFFAVRPEGSVSTLKIQRTERGDSAVYLCASSLTGANEQYFGPGTRLTVT.

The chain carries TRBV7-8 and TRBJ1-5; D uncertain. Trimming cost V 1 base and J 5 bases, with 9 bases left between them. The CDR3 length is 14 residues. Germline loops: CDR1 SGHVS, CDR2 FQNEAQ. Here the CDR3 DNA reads TGTGCCAGCAGCTTAGAAGGGCAGCATCAGCCCCAGCATTTT. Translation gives CASSLEGQHQPQHF.

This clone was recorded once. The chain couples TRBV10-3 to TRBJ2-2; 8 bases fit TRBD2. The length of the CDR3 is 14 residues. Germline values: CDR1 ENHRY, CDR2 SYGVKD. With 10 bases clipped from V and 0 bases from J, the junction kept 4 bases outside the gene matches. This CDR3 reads CATRAGANTGELFF. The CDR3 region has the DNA TGTGCCACCAGAGCGGGGGCGAACACCGGGGAGCTGTTTTTT.

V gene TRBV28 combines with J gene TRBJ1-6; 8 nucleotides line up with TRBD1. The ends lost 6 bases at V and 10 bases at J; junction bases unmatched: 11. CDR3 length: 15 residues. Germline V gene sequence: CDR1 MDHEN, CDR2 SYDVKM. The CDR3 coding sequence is TGTGCCAGCAGGGGAGGACAGGGAATCAAATCACCCCTCCACTTT. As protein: CASRGGQGIKSPLHF.

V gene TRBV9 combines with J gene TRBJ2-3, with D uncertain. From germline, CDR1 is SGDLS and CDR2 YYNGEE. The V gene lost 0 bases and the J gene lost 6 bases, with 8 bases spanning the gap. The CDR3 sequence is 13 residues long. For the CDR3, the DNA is TGTGCCAGCAGCGTAGAACTACTGGATACGCAGTATTTT. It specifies CASSVELLDTQYF.

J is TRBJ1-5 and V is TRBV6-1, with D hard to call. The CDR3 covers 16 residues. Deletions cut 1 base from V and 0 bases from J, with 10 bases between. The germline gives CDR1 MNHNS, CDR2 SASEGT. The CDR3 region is CASSEGVGTSNQPQHF. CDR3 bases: TGTGCCAGCAGTGAAGGGGTCGGAACTAGCAATCAGCCCCAGCATTTT.

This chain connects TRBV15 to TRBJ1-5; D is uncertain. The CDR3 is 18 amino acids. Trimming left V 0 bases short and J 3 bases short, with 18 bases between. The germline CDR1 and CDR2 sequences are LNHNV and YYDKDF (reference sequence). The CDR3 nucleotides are TGTGCCACCAGCAGAGACCGAGGAGGGTTGATTAACAATCAGCCCCAGCATTTT. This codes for CATSRDRGGLINNQPQHF.

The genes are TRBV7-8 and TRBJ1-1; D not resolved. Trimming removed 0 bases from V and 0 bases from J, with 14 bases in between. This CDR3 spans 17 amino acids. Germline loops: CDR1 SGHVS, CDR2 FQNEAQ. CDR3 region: CASSLAGRLSMNTEAFF. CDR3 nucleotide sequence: TGTGCCAGCAGCTTAGCGGGCCGACTGTCTATGAACACTGAAGCTTTCTTT.

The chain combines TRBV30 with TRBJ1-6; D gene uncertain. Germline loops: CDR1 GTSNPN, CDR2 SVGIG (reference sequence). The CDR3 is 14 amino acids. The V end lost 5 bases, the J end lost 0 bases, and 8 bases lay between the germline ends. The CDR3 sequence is CAWGLGSYNSPLHF. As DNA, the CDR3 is TGTGCCTGGGGACTGGGCTCCTATAATTCACCCCTCCACTTT. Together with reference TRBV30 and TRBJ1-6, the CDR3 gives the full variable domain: SQTIHQWPATLVQPVGSPLSLECTVEGTSNPNLYWYRQAAGRGLQLLFYSVGIGQISSEVPQNLSASRPQDRQFILSSKKLLLSDSGFYLCAWGLGSYNSPLHFGNGTRLTVT.

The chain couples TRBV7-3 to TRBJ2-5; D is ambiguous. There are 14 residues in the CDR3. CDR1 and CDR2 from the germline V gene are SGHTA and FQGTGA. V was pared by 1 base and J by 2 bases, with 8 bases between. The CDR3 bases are TGTGCCAGCAGCTTAAGTGGCACACAAGAGACCCAGTACTTC. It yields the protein CASSLSGTQETQYF.

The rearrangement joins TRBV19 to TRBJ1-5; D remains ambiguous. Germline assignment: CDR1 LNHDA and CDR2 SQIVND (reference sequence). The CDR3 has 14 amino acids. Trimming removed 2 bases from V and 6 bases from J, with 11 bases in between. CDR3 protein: CASSIRRASQPQHF. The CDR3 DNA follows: TGTGCCAGTAGTATAAGGAGAGCGAGTCAGCCCCAGCATTTT.

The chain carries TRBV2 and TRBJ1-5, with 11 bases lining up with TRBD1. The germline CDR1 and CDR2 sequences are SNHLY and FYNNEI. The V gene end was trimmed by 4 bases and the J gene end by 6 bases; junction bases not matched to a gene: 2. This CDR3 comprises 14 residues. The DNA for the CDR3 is TGTGCCAGCAGTGCCGGGACAGGGGGTCAGCCCCAGCATTTT. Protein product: CASSAGTGGQPQHF.

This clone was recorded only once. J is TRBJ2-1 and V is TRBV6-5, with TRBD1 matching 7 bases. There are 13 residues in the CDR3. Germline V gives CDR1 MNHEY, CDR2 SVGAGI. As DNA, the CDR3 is TGTGCAGGGGTAAAGGGGGCTTTTGGTGAGCAGTTCTTC. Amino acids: CAGVKGAFGEQFF.